The 12 T cell receptor beta chains below were found in one sample sequenced in a study of cytomegalovirus exposure and HLA in healthy donors. Vbeta (60) and Jbeta (13) primers were used in the PCR. TCRdb's table, derived via immunoSEQ multiplex PCR, lists solely in-frame clones and lacks some. The sample yields about 120,000 clones, about 83% seen once. Sequencing used PBMCs. These receptors all come from a woman aged 40 to 50 in good health and CMV-seropositive.

J is TRBJ1-1 and V is TRBV5-1, with 7 bases matching TRBD1. In germline, CDR1 is SGHRS, CDR2 YFSETQ. The CDR3 totals 17 residues. V gave up 2 bases and J gave up 0 bases; unmatched junction bases: 10. The DNA for the CDR3 is TGCGCCAGCAGCTTCGGGACAGTAACCCACATGAACACTGAAGCTTTCTTT. It is translated as CASSFGTVTHMNTEAFF.

The chain's CDR3 is CASSQIVSGSGETQYF. DNA for the CDR3: TGTGCCAGCAGCCAAATCGTTAGCGGGAGCGGAGAGACCCAGTACTTC. The chain has TRBV4-2 and TRBJ2-5; 9 nucleotides align to TRBD2. Germline V gives CDR1 LGHNA, CDR2 YNFKEQ. With V trimmed by 2 bases and J by 4 bases, 8 bases remained unmatched. The CDR3 has 16 residues.

In this sample, this clone turned up once. This chain joins TRBV7-9 and TRBJ2-3, with D perhaps matching TRBD1 (6 bases). Germline CDR1 is SEHNR and CDR2 is FQNEAQ (reference sequence). V was cut by 5 bases and J by 0 bases, with 12 bases left in between. CDR3 length equals 15 residues. CDR3 amino acids: CASSGRQVSTDTQYF. The CDR3 DNA is TGTGCCAGCAGCGGGCGACAGGTTAGCACAGATACGCAGTATTTT.

The chain employs TRBV18 and TRBJ1-1; no reliable D call. V shed 2 bases and J shed 1 base, with 20 bases lying between them. CDR1 is KGHSH, CDR2 LQKENI, per germline. CDR3 size: 18 residues. For the CDR3, the DNA is TGTGCCAGCTCACCAGCCGATTGGTGGGCTTCTGGGAACACTGAAGCTTTCTTT. Its protein is CASSPADWWASGNTEAFF.

This chain joins TRBV6-1 and TRBJ2-7; 7 nucleotides line up with TRBD2. CDR3 length: 13 residues. Germline CDR1 reads MNHNS; CDR2 reads SASEGT. V was pared by 5 bases and J by 2 bases, with 3 bases of the junction left unmatched. CDR3 amino acids: CASSQRGAYEQYF. The CDR3 nucleotides read TGTGCCAGCAGTCAACGGGGGGCCTACGAGCAGTACTTC.

J is TRBJ2-1 and V is TRBV2, with D possibly matching TRBD1 (7 bases). Deletions cut 7 bases from V and 7 bases from J, with 20 bases between. Germline values: CDR1 SNHLY, CDR2 FYNNEI. CDR3 size: 15 residues. CDR3 region: CASTGGGGVGNEQFF. The CDR3 nucleotides read TGTGCCAGCACCGGAGGGGGCGGGGTTGGGAATGAGCAGTTCTTC.

The chain links TRBV2 to TRBJ2-7, with 9 bases fitting TRBD2. J gave up 1 base and V 6 bases, and 4 bases lay outside the gene matches. This CDR3 contains 14 residues. Germline V gene lookup returns CDR1 SNHLY and CDR2 FYNNEI. The CDR3 nucleotides read TGTGCCAGCAGAGCTAGCGGGGATTCCTACGAGCAGTACTTC. Protein: CASRASGDSYEQYF.

The rearrangement uses TRBV2 and TRBJ2-6; 13 bases are shared with TRBD2. The CDR3 runs 18 residues. V shed 6 bases, J shed 4 bases, and the junction held 9 bases outside the gene matches. Germline CDR1 and CDR2: SNHLY and FYNNEI. CDR3 residues: CASRLAGGPVTGANVLTF. The CDR3 coding sequence is TGTGCCAGCAGACTAGCGGGAGGGCCGGTGACCGGGGCCAACGTCCTGACTTTC.

This rearrangement joins TRBV9 to TRBJ2-2; 9 positions match TRBD2. With V trimmed by 3 bases and J by 6 bases, 9 bases remained unmatched. Per the germline V gene, CDR1 is SGDLS and CDR2 is YYNGEE. The CDR3 spans 16 residues. Here the CDR3 reads CASSAGLAKISGELFF. The CDR3 DNA follows: TGTGCCAGCAGCGCAGGACTAGCGAAGATTTCCGGGGAGCTGTTTTTT.

The gene calls are TRBV6-4 and TRBJ2-2; 8 positions agree with TRBD2. The CDR3 runs 14 residues. CDR1 is MRHNA and CDR2 is SNTAGT in the germline V gene. V trimming: 0 bases; J trimming: 6 bases; junction bases outside the gene matches: 0. The CDR3 here is CASSDSSGAGELFF. CDR3 nucleotide sequence: TGTGCCAGCAGTGACTCTAGCGGGGCCGGGGAGCTGTTTTTT.

The chain links TRBV2 to TRBJ2-5, with 7 bases aligning to TRBD1. The closer fit of TRBJ2-7 to the DNA end suggests the J call may be wrong. Germline CDR1 SNHLY, CDR2 FYNNEI. The CDR3 length is 13 residues. CDR3 region: CASSPDRVGEQYF. For the CDR3, the DNA is TGTGCCAGCAGCCCCGACAGGGTGGGCGAGCAGTACTTC.

On this clone: In the same sample, other DNA sequences code for this CDR3. V usage is TRBV19 and J usage is TRBJ2-1, with D maybe TRBD1 (5 bases). Deletions cut 3 bases from V and 1 base from J, with 10 bases between. This CDR3 is 15 amino acids long. CDR1 and CDR2 from the germline V gene are LNHDA and SQIVND (reference sequence). The CDR3 here is CASSIGQGSYNEQFF. The CDR3 DNA sequence: TGTGCCAGTAGTATCGGCCAGGGTTCCTACAATGAGCAGTTCTTC.